These 17 T cell receptor beta chains originate from one sample sequenced in a study of T cells and Merkel cell carcinoma outcomes. Clones were read by immunoSEQ multiplex PCR, and TCRdb kept only the in-frame ones, dropping some. The sample has about 19,000 clones; about 80% are singletons. Input material: tumor tissue from Merkel cell carcinoma. The receptors come from a human donor with Merkel cell carcinoma.

By share of the sample, this clone is large (0.1 to 1%). The genes are TRBV28 and TRBJ2-2, with 8 nucleotides matching TRBD1. Trimming cost V 4 bases and J 2 bases; bases outside gene matches: 6. This CDR3 is 16 amino acids long. Looked up from germline, CDR1 is MDHEN and CDR2 is SYDVKM. The CDR3, as DNA: TGTGCCAGCAGTTCGCCTGACAGGGGTAACACCGGGGAGCTGTTTTTT. This translates into CASSSPDRGNTGELFF.

The chain uses TRBV11-3 and TRBJ2-5, with TRBD1 matching 7 bases. V trimming: 6 bases; J trimming: 4 bases; junction bases outside the gene matches: 5. The CDR3 covers 13 residues. Germline V CDR1 and CDR2: SGHNT, YENEEA. The CDR3: CASSPSGGETQYF. CDR3 bases: TGTGCCAGCAGTCCCTCAGGGGGAGAGACCCAGTACTTC.

As regards this clone: An end of the junction differs from the germline gene, which may be a read error. The V and J genes are TRBV5-6 and TRBJ2-2; D may be TRBD2 (5 bases). The CDR3 runs to 13 residues. Germline CDR1 is SGHDT and CDR2 is YYEEEE. The CDR3 coding sequence is TGTGCTAGCAGCTTTACCGGGGCCGGGGAGCTGTTTTTT. Amino acids: CASSFTGAGELFF.

Remarks on this clone: One end of the junction fails to match germline, which may point to a read error. The CDR3 protein is CAISKSGFDEQFF. CDR3 nucleotide sequence: TGTGCCATCAGTAAGTCGGGGTTTGATGAGCAGTTCTTC. The chain joins TRBV10-3 to TRBJ2-1; TRBD2 is a possible D gene (5 bases). This CDR3 comprises 13 residues. The germline V gene encodes CDR1 ENHRY and CDR2 SYGVKD.

This chain links TRBV5-1 with TRBJ2-5; 9 bases line up with TRBD1. CDR3 length: 17 amino acids. With 0 bases clipped from V and 3 bases from J, the junction kept 9 bases outside the gene matches. Germline V gene data show CDR1 as SGHRS and CDR2 as YFSETQ. The CDR3 region is CASSLALKTGGEETQYF. The CDR3 DNA is TGCGCCAGCAGCTTGGCACTCAAAACAGGGGGCGAAGAGACCCAGTACTTC.

This rearrangement joins TRBV9 to TRBJ2-6; 8 bases match TRBD1. This CDR3 is 19 amino acids long. The germline V gene encodes CDR1 SGDLS and CDR2 YYNGEE. Trimming took 4 bases from V and 2 from J; bases not matched to a gene: 14. CDR3 protein: CASSLGRRDRTTGANVLTF. Written as DNA, the CDR3 is TGTGCCAGCAGCTTAGGGCGGCGGGACAGGACTACTGGGGCCAACGTCCTGACTTTC.

This clone was found a few times. The CDR3 region is CASSEGLRDVETQYF. The CDR3 coding sequence is TGTGCCAGCAGTGAAGGCCTCAGGGACGTGGAGACCCAGTACTTC. The rearrangement joins TRBV2 to TRBJ2-5, with D possibly called TRBD1 or TRBD2 (5 bases each). The CDR3 spans 15 residues. Germline V gene sequence: CDR1 SNHLY, CDR2 FYNNEI. V was pared by 1 base and J by 5 bases, with 14 bases between.

This rearrangement joins TRBV18 to TRBJ2-7; 8 bases fit TRBD1. From germline, CDR1 is KGHSH and CDR2 LQKENI. V lost 3 bases and J lost 3; bases outside the gene matches: 1. This CDR3 contains 13 residues. CDR3 sequence: CASSPDRVYEQYF. Written as DNA, the CDR3 is TGTGCCAGCTCACCGGACAGGGTCTACGAGCAGTACTTC.

This clone appeared once. V usage is TRBV7-3 and J usage is TRBJ2-1; 8 bases agree with TRBD1. With 5 bases clipped from V and 8 bases from J, the junction kept 8 bases outside the gene matches. The germline gives CDR1 SGHTA, CDR2 FQGTGA. The CDR3 has 14 residues. The CDR3 protein is CASSLLDRGDEQFF. In DNA form, the CDR3 reads TGTGCCAGCAGCCTACTAGACAGGGGCGATGAGCAGTTCTTC. The whole variable domain, filled in from reference TRBV7-3 and TRBJ2-1, reads GAGVSQTPSNKVTEKGKYVELRCDPISGHTALYWYRQSLGQGPEFLIYFQGTGAADDSGLPNDRFFAVRPEGSVSTLKIQRTERGDSAVYLCASSLLDRGDEQFFGPGTRLTVL.

This clone is deemed medium-sized. The V call is TRBV6-6, the J call TRBJ2-3; D may be TRBD2 (6 bases). The CDR3 has 16 residues. Germline CDR1 reads MNHNY; CDR2 reads SVGAGI (reference sequence). V was trimmed by 5 bases and J by 6 bases, leaving 21 bases between them. CDR3 protein: CASSKNFQGGMDTQYF. The DNA for the CDR3 is TGTGCCAGCAGTAAAAACTTTCAGGGAGGAATGGATACGCAGTATTTT.

This clone was counted a few times. V gene TRBV18 combines with J gene TRBJ1-6; no clear D. Germline CDR1 and CDR2: KGHSH and LQKENI. The germline V and J ends were trimmed by 6 bases and 10 bases, with 16 bases remaining between them. The CDR3 is made up of 14 amino acids. CDR3 DNA: TGTGCCAGCTCCCTTTCTGGGTGGGGATCACCCCTCCACTTT. Translating it yields CASSLSGWGSPLHF. Together with reference TRBV18 and TRBJ1-6, the CDR3 gives the full variable domain: NAGVMQNPRHLVRRRGQEARLRCSPMKGHSHVYWYRQLPEEGLKFMVYLQKENIIDESGMPKERFSAEFPKEGPSILRIQQVVRGDSAAYFCASSLSGWGSPLHFGNGTRLTVT.

This clone was seen only once. This chain links TRBV6-1 with TRBJ2-5; 7 bases match TRBD2. The junction had 4 bases not matched to a gene; V was cut back by 2 bases and J by 4 bases. CDR1 and CDR2 (germline): MNHNS, SASEGT. The CDR3 extends over 14 amino acids. The CDR3 sequence is CASSEPGEGETQYF. DNA of the CDR3: TGTGCCAGCAGTGAACCGGGGGAGGGAGAGACCCAGTACTTC.

This sequence joins TRBV4-2 and TRBJ2-2; the match to TRBD2 covers 9 bases. The germline V gene encodes CDR1 LGHNA and CDR2 YNFKEQ. With 4 bases clipped from V and 0 bases from J, the junction kept 6 bases outside the gene matches. The CDR3 runs 17 residues. The CDR3 coding sequence is TGTGCCAGCAGCCCCCGCCCTAGCGGGGCGAACACCGGGGAGCTGTTTTTT. Amino acid sequence: CASSPRPSGANTGELFF.

This sequence joins TRBV15 and TRBJ1-2; TRBD1 is a possible D gene (5 bases). Trimming pared 0 bases from V and 7 bases from J, leaving 15 bases between. The CDR3 length is 15 residues. The V gene's germline CDR1 is LNHNV and CDR2 YYDKDF (reference sequence). This CDR3 is CATSRDFGGWGGYTF. Here the CDR3 DNA reads TGTGCCACCAGCAGAGATTTCGGGGGGTGGGGTGGCTACACCTTC. Combining the CDR3 with reference TRBV15 and TRBJ1-2 gives the whole variable domain DAMVIQNPRYQVTQFGKPVTLSCSQTLNHNVMYWYQQKSSQAPKLLFHYYDKDFNNEADTPDNFQSRRPNTSFCFLDIRSPGLGDTAMYLCATSRDFGGWGGYTFGSGTRLTVV.

The V and J genes are TRBV29-1 and TRBJ1-1; no clear D. V was clipped by 4 bases and J by 5 bases, with 8 bases between them. This CDR3 has 11 residues. Germline CDR1 and CDR2: SQVTM and ANQGSEA. CDR3 nucleotides: TGCAGCGTTGGGGCGAAGACTGAAGCTTTCTTT. This encodes CSVGAKTEAFF.

V usage is TRBV25-1 and J usage is TRBJ1-3; no clear D. The V gene lost 7 bases and the J gene lost 3 bases, with 4 bases spanning the gap. The germline CDR1 and CDR2 sequences are MGHDK and SYGVNS. This CDR3 contains 11 residues. This chain's CDR3 is CASKFGNTIYF. Written as DNA, the CDR3 is TGTGCCAGCAAATTTGGAAACACCATATATTTT.

The chain couples TRBV5-1 to TRBJ1-3; perhaps TRBD1 as D (6 bases). In germline, CDR1 is SGHRS, CDR2 YFSETQ. With 4 bases removed from V and 0 bases from J, the gap between germline ends came to 8 bases. This CDR3 has 14 amino acids. Written as DNA, the CDR3 is TGCGCCAGCAGCCGGGACACCTCTGGAAACACCATATATTTT. Translated, it gives CASSRDTSGNTIYF.